The 5 T cell receptor beta chains in this list originate from one sample, sequenced in a study of blood T cells in healthy people across ages. A second PCR, run for roughly 7 to 12 cycles, used a sample-barcoded 5' primer plus a J-beta primer mix. Each CDR3 protein gets one entry after TCRdb re-called the 5' RACE reads with MiXCR. Found here are roughly 1,000,000 distinct CDR3 sequences, roughly 24% of them singletons; the top ten hold around 0.7%. The same data also contributed to another study, on T cells of mothers and their children.

The sample was blood. The receptors were gathered from a girl aged 2 to 9 in good health.

The chain carries TRBV28 and TRBJ2-4; no clear D. Trimming stripped 6 bases from V and 0 bases from J, with 12 bases between. Per the germline V gene, CDR1 is MDHEN and CDR2 is SYDVKM. This CDR3 region has 15 residues. This CDR3 is CASSLSTLAKNIQYF. The CDR3 coding sequence is TGTGCCAGCAGCCTAAGCACCCTAGCCAAAAACATTCAGTACTTC.

Only a few counts were recorded for this clonotype. The chain combines TRBV28 with TRBJ2-1; D call uncertain. The J call may be faulty, since TRBJ2-7 better matches the DNA end. Per the germline V gene, CDR1 is MDHEN and CDR2 is SYDVKM. CDR3 length equals 13 residues. CDR3 amino acids: CASSFERAYEQYF. CDR3 coding DNA: TGTGCCAGCAGTTTTGAGAGAGCCTACGAGCAGTACTTC.

J is TRBJ2-1 and V is TRBV9; TRBD2 might be the D (6 bases). This CDR3 is 14 amino acids long. V lost 4 bases and J 6 bases, leaving 14 bases between the germline ends. CDR1 is SGDLS and CDR2 is YYNGEE in the germline V gene. CDR3 residues: CASSSEGPPNEQFF. The CDR3 DNA sequence: TGTGCCAGCAGCTCGGAGGGACCGCCCAATGAGCAGTTCTTC.

In its sample, this clonotype was seen a few times. This rearrangement joins TRBV29-1 to TRBJ1-1, with a possible D match to TRBD1 (5 bases). From germline, CDR1 is SQVTM and CDR2 ANQGSEA. The germline V and J ends were trimmed by 7 bases and 4 bases, with 28 bases remaining between them. CDR3 length equals 17 residues. The CDR3 spells CSALRRGGGGAVTEAFF. The DNA of the CDR3 is TGCAGCGCCCTTCGGCGGGGGGGAGGCGGCGCGGTCACTGAAGCTTTCTTT.

The sample holds a few counts of this clonotype. This chain joins TRBV7-2 and TRBJ1-5; D is ambiguous. Germline V gene sequence: CDR1 SGHTA, CDR2 FQGNSA. This CDR3 contains 14 residues. The ends were cut back, 3 bases at V and 5 bases at J, with 11 bases in the middle. Written as DNA, the CDR3 is TGTGCCAGCAGCTTGGGTTACCAGGATCAGCCCCAGCATTTT. Protein product: CASSLGYQDQPQHF.